Each of the 20 T cell receptor beta chains below was sequenced from the same sample in a study of blood T cell repertoires in COVID-19 (dated by TCRdb to 2020 to 2022). Library preparation used the immunoSEQ multiplex PCR assay. This immuneACCESS table, as held by TCRdb, lists in-frame sequences with V and J called but not all clones. Of the missing ones, under half trace to an unresolved V gene in checked studies; the others have no known cause. Recorded for this sample are about 160,000 clones; 82% of them occurred a single time. Of the sample, approximately 6.8% is held by the ten largest clones. Sequencing input: peripheral blood. The source of these receptors is a woman aged 40 to 50 with COVID-19, enrolled during active disease.

The chain has TRBV6-2 or TRBV6-3 and TRBJ1-4, with D uncertain. In germline, CDR1 is MNHEY, CDR2 SVGEGT. The CDR3 consists of 11 residues. V gave up 2 bases and J gave up 11 bases, with 6 bases separating them. The CDR3 sequence: CASSYERKLFF. The CDR3 region has the DNA TGTGCCAGCAGTTACGAGCGGAAACTGTTTTTT.

The chain employs TRBV29-1 and TRBJ1-2, with D possibly being TRBD1 (5 bases). The CDR3 is 14 amino acids. CDR1 is SQVTM, CDR2 ANQGSEA, per germline. V was shortened by 1 base and J by 4 bases, with 13 bases between the two germline ends. The DNA of the CDR3 is TGCAGCGTTGAAGCAGGGTTAGTTCGCTATGGCTACACCTTC. It is translated as CSVEAGLVRYGYTF.

The rearrangement links TRBV24-1 to TRBJ2-5; 7 nucleotides align to TRBD1. The CDR3 has 17 amino acids. After removal of 1 base from V and 2 bases from J, the junction contained 9 bases not matched to a gene. Germline loops: CDR1 KGHDR, CDR2 SFDVKD. In DNA form, the CDR3 reads TGTGCCACCAGTGATTTTGAGACAGGGTCGGATCAAGAGACCCAGTACTTC. This codes for CATSDFETGSDQETQYF.

The chain couples TRBV3-1 (or the pseudogene TRBV3-2) to TRBJ2-3; TRBD2 agrees at 12 bases. The CDR3 runs 17 residues. The ends lost 4 bases at V and 4 bases at J; junction bases unmatched: 9. The germline gives CDR1 LGHDT, CDR2 YNNKEL (reference sequence). The CDR3 loop reads CASSPLSGLAGADTQYF. CDR3 DNA sequence: TGTGCCAGCAGCCCACTCTCGGGACTAGCGGGTGCAGATACGCAGTATTTT.

This clone has only a few counts. Mismatch with germline at one junction end may stem from a read error. The J gene is TRBJ1-1, the V gene TRBV19, with TRBD1 matching 9 bases. The germline CDR1 and CDR2 sequences are LNHDA and SQIVND (reference sequence). CDR3 length equals 12 residues. CDR3 nucleotide sequence: TGTGCCAGTAGTATAGATGGGGACAGGGCCCTTTTT. As protein: CASSIDGDRALF.

This chain joins TRBV5-1 and TRBJ2-5; the D is unclear. CDR3 size: 13 residues. V was cut by 2 bases and J by 2 bases, with 7 bases left in between. Germline-derived CDR1 and CDR2 are SGHRS and YFSETQ. This chain's CDR3 is CASSFNSQETQYF. CDR3 nucleotide sequence: TGCGCCAGCAGCTTCAACAGTCAAGAGACCCAGTACTTC. Together with reference TRBV5-1 and TRBJ2-5, the CDR3 gives the full variable domain: KAGVTQTPRYLIKTRGQQVTLSCSPISGHRSVSWYQQTPGQGLQFLFEYFSETQRNKGNFPGRFSGRQFSNSRSEMNVSTLELGDSALYLCASSFNSQETQYFGPGTRLLVL.

The rearrangement joins TRBV11-2 to TRBJ2-6, with 8 bases that match TRBD1. Germline CDR1 is SGHAT and CDR2 is FQNNGV. This CDR3 is built from 16 residues. Trimming removed 6 bases from V and 1 base from J; junction bases left unmatched: 5. Written as DNA, the CDR3 is TGTGCCAGCAGGGACTACAGGGGGTCTGGGGCCAACGTCCTGACTTTC. Protein: CASRDYRGSGANVLTF.

The V and J genes are TRBV19 and TRBJ2-1; no definite D call. Looked up from germline, CDR1 is LNHDA and CDR2 is SQIVND (reference sequence). V was clipped by 5 bases and J by 0 bases, with 8 bases between them. The CDR3 has 14 residues. In DNA, the CDR3 is TGTGCCAGTAGTCCTCTCAGCTCCTACAATGAGCAGTTCTTC. Residues: CASSPLSSYNEQFF.

V usage is TRBV29-1 and J usage is TRBJ1-3, with a possible D match to TRBD1 (6 bases). Looked up from germline, CDR1 is SQVTM and CDR2 is ANQGSEA. The CDR3 runs 13 residues. V lost 4 bases and J 1 base, leaving 8 bases between the germline ends. The CDR3 reads CSVAGQSGNTIYF. The DNA for the CDR3 is TGCAGCGTTGCCGGACAGTCTGGAAACACCATATATTTT.

The chain uses TRBV9 and TRBJ1-2; D might be TRBD1 (6 bases). The CDR3 totals 14 residues. V shed 0 bases and J shed 8 bases, with 14 bases lying between them. Germline V gene data show CDR1 as SGDLS and CDR2 as YYNGEE. The DNA for the CDR3 is TGTGCCAGCAGCGTAGAGGACAGCACGGGCGGCTACACCTTC. It encodes CASSVEDSTGGYTF.

The chain carries TRBV7-9 and TRBJ2-1, with D maybe TRBD2 (5 bases). CDR1 is SEHNR, CDR2 FQNEAQ, per germline (reference sequence). V lost 2 bases to trimming and J lost 7 bases, with 12 bases between them. The CDR3 contains 14 residues. Here the CDR3 reads CASSLRELMNEQFF. CDR3 nucleotide sequence: TGTGCCAGCAGCTTAAGGGAGCTTATGAATGAGCAGTTCTTC.

The chain has TRBV19 and TRBJ1-5, with a weak D call TRBD1 (5 bases). This CDR3 has 13 residues. Trimming pared 3 bases from V and 6 bases from J, leaving 9 bases between. Germline-derived CDR1 and CDR2 are LNHDA and SQIVND (reference sequence). CDR3 amino acids: CASSIQGGQPQHF. CDR3 bases: TGTGCCAGTAGTATCCAGGGAGGTCAGCCCCAGCATTTT.

The rearrangement joins TRBV19 to TRBJ2-1; TRBD2 agrees at 9 bases. V lost 5 bases to trimming and J lost 5 bases; unmatched junction nucleotides: 1. The CDR3 is made up of 13 amino acids. In germline, CDR1 is LNHDA, CDR2 SQIVND (reference sequence). CDR3 sequence: CASSGTSNNEQFF. The CDR3 nucleotides are TGTGCCAGTAGTGGGACTAGCAACAATGAGCAGTTCTTC.

This clone was seen just once. V and J are TRBV11-2 and TRBJ2-2; D remains ambiguous. Looked up from germline, CDR1 is SGHAT and CDR2 is FQNNGV. The CDR3 runs 12 residues. V lost 4 bases, J lost 8 bases, and 8 bases lay in between. CDR3 bases: TGTGCCAGCAGCTCCCAATTGGGGGAGCTGTTTTTT. It codes for CASSSQLGELFF.

The genes are TRBV14 and TRBJ2-7, with TRBD1 matching over 7 bases. This CDR3 has 13 amino acids. CDR1 and CDR2 from the germline V gene are SGHDN and FVKESK. Trimming cost V 1 base and J 9 bases; bases outside gene matches: 6. DNA of the CDR3: TGTGCCAGCAGCCAAGCTAGGGGGCGTGTGCAGTACTTC. Protein sequence: CASSQARGRVQYF.

The V call is TRBV20-1, the J call TRBJ2-1; 7 nucleotides match TRBD2. The V gene's germline CDR1 is DFQATT and CDR2 SNEGSKA (reference sequence). V lost 3 bases and J lost 0; bases outside the gene matches: 11. This CDR3 contains 17 residues. CDR3 sequence (DNA): TGCAGTGCTAGTTTTGTGCCTAGCGGAAGCTCCTACAATGAGCAGTTCTTC. It specifies CSASFVPSGSSYNEQFF.

In its sample, this clone was seen once. The chain uses TRBV5-4 and TRBJ2-2; D unresolved. CDR3 length equals 11 residues. V was trimmed by 3 bases and J by 5 bases, leaving 2 bases between them. CDR1 is SGHNT and CDR2 is YYREEE in the germline V gene (reference sequence). Written as DNA, the CDR3 is TGTGCCAGCAGCTCTACCGGGGAGCTGTTTTTT. Translating gives CASSSTGELFF.

The gene calls are TRBV10-2 and TRBJ2-4, with D unresolved. Germline V gene lookup returns CDR1 WSHSY and CDR2 SAAADI. This CDR3 has 22 amino acids. V was trimmed by 4 bases and J by 4 bases, leaving 35 bases between them. The CDR3 nucleotides are TGCGCCAGCAGTGTCGTACGGGTTTCGTGGGTCTTGAGGCGATTTTTTAAAAACATTCAGTACTTC. Protein sequence: CASSVVRVSWVLRRFFKNIQYF.

V gene TRBV7-9 combines with J gene TRBJ2-1; 10 bases are shared with TRBD1. J lost 3 bases, V lost 10 bases, and 3 bases had no gene match. From germline, CDR1 is SEHNR and CDR2 FQNEAQ (reference sequence). The CDR3 is 13 residues long. CDR3 DNA: TGTGCCATGGGACAGGGGATCTACAATGAGCAGTTCTTC. This sequence encodes CAMGQGIYNEQFF. The full variable domain, completed using reference TRBV7-9 and TRBJ2-1, is DTGVSQNPRHKITKRGQNVTFRCDPISEHNRLYWYRQTLGQGPEFLTYFQNEAQLEKSRLLSDRFSAERPKGSFSTLEIQRTEQGDSAMYLCAMGQGIYNEQFFGPGTRLTVL.

This chain links TRBV5-6 with TRBJ2-7; 7 bases line up with TRBD2. The length of the CDR3 is 16 residues. Germline CDR1 and CDR2: SGHDT and YYEEEE. With 0 bases clipped from V and 3 bases from J, the junction kept 9 bases outside the gene matches. CDR3 nucleotide sequence: TGTGCCAGCAGCTTGGTGTTAGCGGGTCCGCTCTACGAGCAGTACTTC. Amino acid sequence: CASSLVLAGPLYEQYF.